The subject of this entry is one T cell receptor beta chain. The source of the sample is a study of shared clonotypes between healthy human individuals. For the study at large: Used for every donor were three CD4 naive, three CD4 memory, two CD8 naive and one CD8 memory plate.

Adult Caucasians living in Nashville, Tennessee made up all of the donors. The method was immunoSEQ multiplex PCR; TCRdb's version includes in-frame clones alone and lacks a portion of them. The data contain under 2.5 million clones, 92% of them seen just once; the ten biggest clones take up about 0.36%. Material for sequencing was naive CD4+ T cells from PBMCs. Documented subset: CD45RA+ positively selected. The sequence derives from a man in his late teens or twenties in good health. Some clones in this sample may be carry-over from other donors' samples.

The CDR3 region has the DNA TGTGCCAGCAGCCCCAGGGGTCGCTCTGGAAACACCATATATTTT. This codes for CASSPRGRSGNTIYF. The genes are TRBV7-8 and TRBJ1-3; D is possibly TRBD1 (6 bases). V was cut by 5 bases and J by 0 bases, with 11 bases left in between. The CDR3 sequence is 15 residues long. Germline loops: CDR1 SGHVS, CDR2 FQNEAQ.